This T cell receptor (beta chain) was captured by sequencing in a study of T cell clones after liver transplantation. For the study at large: Graft-donor-reactive sequences were compared with third-party-reactive TCRbeta sequences from pre-transplant mixed lymphocyte reactions.

The CDR3 runs to 15 residues. Trimming removed 2 bases from V and 4 bases from J; junction bases left unmatched: 3. In germline, CDR1 is KGHSH, CDR2 LQKENI. The data were produced by immunoSEQ multiplex PCR, yet TCRdb's version contains in-frame clones alone and is incomplete. The sample holds about 11,000 clones, less than 80% seen once. This chain links TRBV18 with TRBJ2-1; 9 bases are a match to TRBD1. The specimen comprised CD4+ T cells from blood, sampled roughly 30 months after liver transplant. This TCR was recovered from a human patient who received a liver transplant. Part of the T cell pool may stem from the graft donor. CDR3 amino acids: CASSPDRGGYNEQFF. Here the CDR3 DNA reads TGTGCCAGCTCACCAGACAGGGGGGGATACAATGAGCAGTTCTTC. The full variable domain, in which reference TRBV18 and TRBJ2-1 provide the parts outside the CDR3, is NAGVMQNPRHLVRRRGQEARLRCSPMKGHSHVYWYRQLPEEGLKFMVYLQKENIIDESGMPKERFSAEFPKEGPSILRIQQVVRGDSAAYFCASSPDRGGYNEQFFGPGTRLTVL.